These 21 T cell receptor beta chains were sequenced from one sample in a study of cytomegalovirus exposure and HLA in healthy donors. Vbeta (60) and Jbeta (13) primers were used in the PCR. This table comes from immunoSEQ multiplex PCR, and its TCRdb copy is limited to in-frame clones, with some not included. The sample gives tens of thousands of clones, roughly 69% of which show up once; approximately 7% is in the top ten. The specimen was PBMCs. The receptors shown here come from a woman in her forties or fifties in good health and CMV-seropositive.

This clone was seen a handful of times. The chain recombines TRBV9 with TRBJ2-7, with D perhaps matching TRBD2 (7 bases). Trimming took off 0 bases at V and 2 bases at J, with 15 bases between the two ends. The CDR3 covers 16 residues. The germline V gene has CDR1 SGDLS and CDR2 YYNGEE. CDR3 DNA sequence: TGTGCCAGCAGCGTAGGGGCGGGGGCCCTGGCCTACGAGCAGTACTTC. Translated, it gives CASSVGAGALAYEQYF.

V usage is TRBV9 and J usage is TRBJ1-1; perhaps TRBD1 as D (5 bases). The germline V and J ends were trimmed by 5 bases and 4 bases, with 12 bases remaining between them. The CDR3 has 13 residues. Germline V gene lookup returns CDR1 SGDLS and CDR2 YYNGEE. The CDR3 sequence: CASRRGSGTEAFF. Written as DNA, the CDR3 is TGTGCCAGCAGAAGGGGCTCCGGCACTGAAGCTTTCTTT.

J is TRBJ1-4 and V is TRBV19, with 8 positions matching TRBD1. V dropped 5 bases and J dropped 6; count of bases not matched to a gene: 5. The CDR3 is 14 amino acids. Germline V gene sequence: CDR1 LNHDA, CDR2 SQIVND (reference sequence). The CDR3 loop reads CASSPRTGYEKLFF. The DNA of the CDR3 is TGTGCCAGTAGTCCCCGGACAGGGTATGAAAAACTGTTTTTT.

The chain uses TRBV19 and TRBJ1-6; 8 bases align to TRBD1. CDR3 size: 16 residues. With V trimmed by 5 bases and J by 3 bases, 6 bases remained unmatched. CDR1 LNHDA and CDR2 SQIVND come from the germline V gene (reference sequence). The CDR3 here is CASSATGGIYNSPLHF. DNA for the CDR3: TGTGCCAGTAGTGCCACAGGGGGAATCTATAATTCACCCCTCCACTTT.

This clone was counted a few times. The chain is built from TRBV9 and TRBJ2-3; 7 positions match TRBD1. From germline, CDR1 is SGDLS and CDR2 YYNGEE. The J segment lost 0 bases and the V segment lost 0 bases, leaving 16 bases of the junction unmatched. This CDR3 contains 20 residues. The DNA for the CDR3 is TGTGCCAGCAGCGTAGCTACCCCCGGGACAGATCCTTCTAGCACAGATACGCAGTATTTT. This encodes CASSVATPGTDPSSTDTQYF.

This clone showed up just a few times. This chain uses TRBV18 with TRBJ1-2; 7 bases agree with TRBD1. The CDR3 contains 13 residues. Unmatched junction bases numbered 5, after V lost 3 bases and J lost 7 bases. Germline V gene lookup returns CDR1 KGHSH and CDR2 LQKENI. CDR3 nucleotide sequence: TGTGCCAGCTCACCTGAGGGGGCGCGTGGCTACACCTTC. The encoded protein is CASSPEGARGYTF.

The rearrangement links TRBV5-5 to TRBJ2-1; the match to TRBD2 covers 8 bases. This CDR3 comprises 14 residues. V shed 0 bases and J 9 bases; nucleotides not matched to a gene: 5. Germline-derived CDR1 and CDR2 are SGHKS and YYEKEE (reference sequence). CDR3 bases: TGTGCCAGCAGCTTGGTCGCTGCGGGGGGTGAGCAGTTCTTC. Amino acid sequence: CASSLVAAGGEQFF.

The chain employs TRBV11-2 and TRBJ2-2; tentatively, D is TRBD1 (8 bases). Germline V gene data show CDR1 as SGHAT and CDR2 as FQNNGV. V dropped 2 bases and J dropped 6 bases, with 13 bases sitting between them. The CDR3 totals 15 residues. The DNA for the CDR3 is TGTGCCAGCAGCTTAACAGGGGGGGACCCCGGGGAGCTGTTTTTT. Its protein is CASSLTGGDPGELFF.

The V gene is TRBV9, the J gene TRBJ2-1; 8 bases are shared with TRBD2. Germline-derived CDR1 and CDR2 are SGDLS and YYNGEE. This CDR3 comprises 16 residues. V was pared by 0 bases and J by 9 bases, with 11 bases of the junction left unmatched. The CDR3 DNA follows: TGTGCCAGCAGCGTAGCTACGACGGGGGGGCAAGGTGAGCAGTTCTTC. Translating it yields CASSVATTGGQGEQFF. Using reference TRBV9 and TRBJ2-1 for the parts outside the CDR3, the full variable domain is DSGVTQTPKHLITATGQRVTLRCSPRSGDLSVYWYQQSLDQGLQFLIQYYNGEERAKGNILERFSAQQFPDLHSELNLSSLELGDSALYFCASSVATTGGQGEQFFGPGTRLTVL.

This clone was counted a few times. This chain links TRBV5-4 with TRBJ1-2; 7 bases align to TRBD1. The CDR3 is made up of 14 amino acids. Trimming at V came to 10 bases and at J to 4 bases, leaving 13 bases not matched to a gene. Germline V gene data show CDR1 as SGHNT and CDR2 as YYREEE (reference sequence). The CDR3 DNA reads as TGTGCCGTCAAGGGGGCCTTTCCCATCTATGGCTACACCTTC. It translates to CAVKGAFPIYGYTF.

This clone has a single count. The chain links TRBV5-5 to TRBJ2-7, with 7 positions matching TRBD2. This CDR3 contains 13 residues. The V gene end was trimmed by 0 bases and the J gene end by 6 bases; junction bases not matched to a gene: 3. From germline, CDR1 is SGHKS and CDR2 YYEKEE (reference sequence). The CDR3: CASSLESGVEQYF. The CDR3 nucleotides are TGTGCCAGCAGCTTGGAGAGCGGGGTCGAGCAGTACTTC.

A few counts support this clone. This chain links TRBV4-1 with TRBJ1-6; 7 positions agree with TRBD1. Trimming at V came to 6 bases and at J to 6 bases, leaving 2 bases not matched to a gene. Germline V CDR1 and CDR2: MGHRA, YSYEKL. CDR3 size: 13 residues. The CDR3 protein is CASRGTANSPLHF. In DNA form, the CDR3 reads TGCGCCAGCAGAGGGACAGCTAATTCACCCCTCCACTTT.

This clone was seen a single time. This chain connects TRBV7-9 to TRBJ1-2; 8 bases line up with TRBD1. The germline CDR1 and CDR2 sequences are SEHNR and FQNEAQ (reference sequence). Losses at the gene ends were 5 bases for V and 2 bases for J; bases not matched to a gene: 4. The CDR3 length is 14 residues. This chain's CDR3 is CASSAGTGNYGYTF. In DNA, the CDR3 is TGTGCCAGCAGCGCGGGGACAGGCAACTATGGCTACACCTTC.

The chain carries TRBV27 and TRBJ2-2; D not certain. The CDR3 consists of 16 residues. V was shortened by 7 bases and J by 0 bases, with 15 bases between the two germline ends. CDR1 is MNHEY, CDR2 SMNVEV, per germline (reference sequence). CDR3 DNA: TGTGCCAGCACCGCCTCTCGAGGCCCGAACACCGGGGAGCTGTTTTTT. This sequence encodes CASTASRGPNTGELFF.

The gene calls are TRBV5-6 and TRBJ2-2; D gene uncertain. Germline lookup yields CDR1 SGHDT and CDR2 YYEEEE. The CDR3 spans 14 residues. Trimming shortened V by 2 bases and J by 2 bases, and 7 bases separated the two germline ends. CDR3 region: CASSFTPNTGELFF. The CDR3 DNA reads TGTGCCAGCAGCTTTACACCTAACACCGGGGAGCTGTTTTTT.

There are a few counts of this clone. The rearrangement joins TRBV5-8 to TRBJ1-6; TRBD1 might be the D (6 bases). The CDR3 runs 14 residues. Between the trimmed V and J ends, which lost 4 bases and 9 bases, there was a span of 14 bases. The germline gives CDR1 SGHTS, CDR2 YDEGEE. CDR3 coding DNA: TGTGCCAGCAGCCCAGGGGATTCGAGTTCACCCCTCCACTTT. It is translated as CASSPGDSSSPLHF.

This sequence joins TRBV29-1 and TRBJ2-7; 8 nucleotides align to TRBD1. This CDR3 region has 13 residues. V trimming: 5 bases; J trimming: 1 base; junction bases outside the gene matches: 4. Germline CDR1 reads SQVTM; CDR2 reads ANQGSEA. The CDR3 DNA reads TGCAGCGTTAGGACAGGGAGGTCCTACGAGCAGTACTTC. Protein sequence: CSVRTGRSYEQYF.

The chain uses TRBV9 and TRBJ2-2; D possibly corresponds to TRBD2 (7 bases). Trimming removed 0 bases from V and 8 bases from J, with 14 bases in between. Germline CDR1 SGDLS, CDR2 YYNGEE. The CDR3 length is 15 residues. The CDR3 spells CASSVGGGAPGELFF. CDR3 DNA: TGTGCCAGCAGCGTAGGTGGGGGGGCTCCTGGGGAGCTGTTTTTT. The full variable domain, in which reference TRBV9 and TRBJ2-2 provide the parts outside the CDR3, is DSGVTQTPKHLITATGQRVTLRCSPRSGDLSVYWYQQSLDQGLQFLIQYYNGEERAKGNILERFSAQQFPDLHSELNLSSLELGDSALYFCASSVGGGAPGELFFGEGSRLTVL.

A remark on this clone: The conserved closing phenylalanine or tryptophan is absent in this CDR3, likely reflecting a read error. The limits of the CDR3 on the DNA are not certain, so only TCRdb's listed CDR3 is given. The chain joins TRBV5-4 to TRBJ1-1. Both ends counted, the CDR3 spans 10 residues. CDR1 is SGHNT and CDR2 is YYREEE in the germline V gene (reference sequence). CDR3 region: CASRQLSGFL.

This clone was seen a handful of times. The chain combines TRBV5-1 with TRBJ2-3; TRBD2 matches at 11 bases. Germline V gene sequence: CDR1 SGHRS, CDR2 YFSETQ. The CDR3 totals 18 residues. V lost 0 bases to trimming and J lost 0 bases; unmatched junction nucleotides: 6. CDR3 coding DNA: TGCGCCAGCAGCTTGGAACCTAGCGGGGGGACTAGCACAGATACGCAGTATTTT. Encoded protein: CASSLEPSGGTSTDTQYF.

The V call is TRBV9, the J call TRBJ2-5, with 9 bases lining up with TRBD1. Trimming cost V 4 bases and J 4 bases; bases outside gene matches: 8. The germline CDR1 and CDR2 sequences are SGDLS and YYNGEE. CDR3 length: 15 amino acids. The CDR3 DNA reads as TGTGCCAGCAGCTCGGACAGGGGAGGGTCAGAGACCCAGTACTTC. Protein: CASSSDRGGSETQYF.